The sequence of this T cell receptor (beta chain) was determined in a study of beta chain features in type 1 diabetes. Germline V gene sequence: CDR1 SGHRS, CDR2 YFSETQ. V gave up 6 bases and J gave up 0 bases, with 10 bases separating them. This CDR3 spans 13 amino acids. The entirety of the isolated RNA underwent reverse transcription, so expressed TCRB transcripts were sequenced. Using immunoSEQ multiplex PCR, the repertoire was profiled, and TCRdb retains in-frame clones only, with some absent. Of 600,000 to 650,000 clones in the sample, around a sixth were seen once. General study findings and limits: Across patients, naive, central memory and Treg TCRB repertoires exhibited apparently greater similarity than was observed across healthy donors. PCR could preferentially amplify shorter templates, alike in patients and controls.

For this clone: The antigen is undetermined.

This sequence joins TRBV5-1 and TRBJ2-7; D unresolved. What was sequenced was naive CD4+ T cells from blood. This TCR came from a man younger than 30 in good health. In DNA, the CDR3 is TGCGCCAGCAAAGGGCTTAGCTCCTACGAGCAGTACTTC. Translation gives CASKGLSSYEQYF.